At least ten counts were recorded for the clone carrying this T cell receptor (beta chain). This sample was taken from a study of early T cells in non-severe SARS-CoV-2 infection. Study details: Chains stayed unpaired after sequencing of bulk RNA from unsorted whole blood.

TCRdb redid the calling of the 5' RACE reads with MiXCR, one entry per CDR3 protein. The profile shows fewer than 55,000 distinct CDR3 sequences, around 6.5% of them singletons. Germline V gives CDR1 LNHDA, CDR2 SQIVND (reference sequence). The V and J ends lost 6 bases and 6 bases, in that order; junction bases with no gene match: 12. The CDR3 spans 16 residues. Sample: whole blood, taken at baseline. The origin of this receptor is an adult who was a healthcare worker with PCR-confirmed SARS-CoV-2 infection or an uninfected control (not recorded which). The V call is TRBV19, the J call TRBJ2-1; 9 nucleotides line up with TRBD1. Here the CDR3 DNA reads TGTGCCAGTAGCACCCTGACAGGGGGGGGCCCCAATGAGCAGTTCTTC. It yields the protein CASSTLTGGGPNEQFF.